Shown below are 20 T cell receptor beta chains from a single sample sequenced in a study of beta chain features in type 1 diabetes. Their target antigens are unknown. Whole-study findings and limits: Shortening that was moderate but significant affected the TCRB CDR3s of Type 1 diabetes patients in all four CD4+ subsets.

Expressed TCRB transcripts were sequenced, since all the RNA that had been isolated was reverse transcribed. Method: immunoSEQ multiplex PCR; TCRdb's copy keeps in-frame clones and lacks some. This sample carries 120,000 or so clones, 15% to 20% of them seen once, and the ten largest clones take 2.6%. Sequenced material: central memory CD4+ T cells from blood. Receptor source: a man aged 18 to 29 with type 1 diabetes.

This clone was found a few times. The chain carries TRBV19 and TRBJ2-1, with D possibly being TRBD1 (5 bases). Germline assignment: CDR1 LNHDA and CDR2 SQIVND (reference sequence). The CDR3 contains 16 residues. V was pared by 7 bases and J by 2 bases, with 18 bases between. In nucleotides, the CDR3 is TGTGCCAGTATCGTTAGGACCCGACAGACCTACAATGAGCAGTTCTTC. It is translated as CASIVRTRQTYNEQFF.

Of note for this clone: A read error may produce the germline difference seen at one junction end. The chain has TRBV7-7 and TRBJ2-7, with 8 bases lining up with TRBD1. The CDR3 has 13 residues. The germline V gene encodes CDR1 SSHAT and CDR2 FNYEAQ (reference sequence). CDR3: CASSLGQGGEQYF. The CDR3 DNA is TGTGCTAGCAGCTTAGGACAGGGTGGCGAGCAGTACTTC. Full variable domain (missing parts from reference TRBV7-7 and TRBJ2-7): GAGVSQSPRYKVTKRGQDVTLRCDPISSHATLYWYQQALGQGPEFLTYFNYEAQPDKSGLPSDRFSAERPEGSISTLTIQRTEQRDSAMYRCASSLGQGGEQYFGPGTRLTVT.

The chain links TRBV30 to TRBJ2-3; D is ambiguous. The CDR3 spans 13 residues. V lost 0 bases, J lost 2 bases, and 6 bases lay in between. The germline CDR1 and CDR2 sequences are GTSNPN and SVGIG (reference sequence). This CDR3 reads CAWSVSDTDTQYF. CDR3 coding DNA: TGTGCCTGGAGTGTAAGTGACACAGATACGCAGTATTTT.

This clone came up a few times. The J gene is TRBJ2-1, the V gene TRBV7-3, with 12 bases lining up with TRBD2. Germline V gene lookup returns CDR1 SGHTA and CDR2 FQGTGA. The CDR3 loop spans 16 amino acids. V lost 5 bases, J lost 8 bases, and 10 bases stayed unmatched. The DNA for the CDR3 is TGTGCCAGCAGCCTCGGACTAGCGGGAATTTCGGATGAGCAGTTCTTC. It translates to CASSLGLAGISDEQFF.

This chain links TRBV14 with TRBJ2-7; 8 bases fit TRBD1. The V gene's germline CDR1 is SGHDN and CDR2 FVKESK. Trimming at V came to 4 bases and at J to 5 bases, leaving 10 bases not matched to a gene. This CDR3 spans 15 amino acids. CDR3 coding DNA: TGTGCCAGCAGCCGCCTCGGACAGGGCGCTAACGAGCAGTACTTC. Protein product: CASSRLGQGANEQYF. The full variable domain, in which reference TRBV14 and TRBJ2-7 provide the parts outside the CDR3, is EAGVTQFPSHSVIEKGQTVTLRCDPISGHDNLYWYRRVMGKEIKFLLHFVKESKQDESGMPNNRFLAERTGGTYSTLKVQPAELEDSGVYFCASSRLGQGANEQYFGPGTRLTVT.

The chain employs TRBV6-5 and TRBJ2-3, with a possible D match to TRBD2 (7 bases). The V gene lost 8 bases and the J gene lost 3 bases, with 12 bases spanning the gap. Germline assignment: CDR1 MNHEY and CDR2 SVGAGI. This CDR3 has 13 amino acids. The CDR3 DNA is TGTGCCAGCCGTAAGGGGGGGACAGATACGCAGTATTTT. It yields the protein CASRKGGTDTQYF.

The V and J genes are TRBV4-2 and TRBJ1-1; 7 nucleotides line up with TRBD1. V lost 0 bases and J lost 0; bases outside the gene matches: 7. CDR1 and CDR2 from the germline V gene are LGHNA and YNFKEQ. The CDR3 covers 17 residues. The CDR3 here is CASSQDREGQLNTEAFF. In nucleotides, the CDR3 is TGTGCCAGCAGCCAAGATAGGGAGGGACAGCTGAACACTGAAGCTTTCTTT.

This clone was observed a handful of times. This rearrangement joins TRBV5-1 to TRBJ1-1; D gene unclear. V lost 1 base and J 5 bases, leaving 18 bases between the germline ends. CDR3 length: 16 residues. Germline-derived CDR1 and CDR2 are SGHRS and YFSETQ. The CDR3: CASSLNDPGAQTEAFF. The CDR3 DNA reads TGCGCCAGCAGCTTGAATGACCCGGGAGCACAGACTGAAGCTTTCTTT. The variable domain in full, completed from reference TRBV5-1 and TRBJ1-1, reads KAGVTQTPRYLIKTRGQQVTLSCSPISGHRSVSWYQQTPGQGLQFLFEYFSETQRNKGNFPGRFSGRQFSNSRSEMNVSTLELGDSALYLCASSLNDPGAQTEAFFGQGTRLTVV.

This clone was observed many times. This chain uses TRBV5-4 with TRBJ1-3; possible D gene TRBD1, 5 bases. Germline values: CDR1 SGHNT, CDR2 YYREEE (reference sequence). V dropped 2 bases and J dropped 2 bases, with 11 bases sitting between them. The CDR3 length is 15 residues. The CDR3 DNA reads TGTGCCAGCAGCTTAGATGGGGCAGCTGGAAACACCATATATTTT. This sequence encodes CASSLDGAAGNTIYF.

In DNA, the CDR3 is TGTGCCTGGAGCCGATCGTCAGAGACCCAGTACTTC. Encoded protein: CAWSRSSETQYF. The chain uses TRBV30 and TRBJ2-5, with unresolved D. The V end was cut by 3 bases, the J end by 4 bases, with 9 bases between. This CDR3 region has 12 residues. The germline V gene has CDR1 GTSNPN and CDR2 SVGIG (reference sequence).

V gene TRBV9 combines with J gene TRBJ2-5; 8 bases agree with TRBD1. This CDR3 has 15 residues. The J segment lost 5 bases and the V segment lost 0 bases, leaving 6 bases of the junction unmatched. CDR1 and CDR2 (germline): SGDLS, YYNGEE. CDR3 DNA: TGTGCCAGCAGCGTAGGGACGGACAGGGTCGAGACCCAGTACTTC. It codes for CASSVGTDRVETQYF.

The rearrangement links TRBV7-8 to TRBJ2-1; TRBD2 agrees at 9 bases. CDR3 length: 16 residues. Germline assignment: CDR1 SGHVS and CDR2 FQNEAQ. V shed 4 bases, J shed 3 bases, and the junction held 7 bases outside the gene matches. DNA for the CDR3: TGTGCCAGCAGCTACCCGGTTAGCGGGGGCTACAATGAGCAGTTCTTC. It yields the protein CASSYPVSGGYNEQFF.

V gene TRBV6-5 combines with J gene TRBJ2-3; D is uncertain. Germline V gene lookup returns CDR1 MNHEY and CDR2 SVGAGI. CDR3 size: 14 residues. V dropped 4 bases and J dropped 0 bases, with 8 bases sitting between them. CDR3 sequence reads: CASSFWPSTDTQYF. In DNA, the CDR3 is TGTGCCAGCAGTTTCTGGCCCAGCACAGATACGCAGTATTTT.

The CDR3 spells CASSYGQGVDEQYF. CDR3 DNA: TGTGCCAGCAGTTACGGCCAGGGAGTCGACGAGCAGTACTTC. The V gene is TRBV6-6, the J gene TRBJ2-7; D assignment may be TRBD1 or TRBD2 (5 bases each). V lost 2 bases to trimming and J lost 5 bases, with 13 bases between them. CDR3 length equals 14 residues. Germline values: CDR1 MNHNY, CDR2 SVGAGI (reference sequence).

This chain uses TRBV11-2 with TRBJ2-2; D could derive from TRBD1 or TRBD2 (5 bases each). Germline loops: CDR1 SGHAT, CDR2 FQNNGV. V gave up 8 bases and J gave up 4 bases, with 14 bases separating them. The CDR3 is made up of 14 amino acids. The CDR3 DNA sequence: TGTGCCAGCGGCCGGGACCCTTCCACCGGGGAGCTGTTTTTT. As protein: CASGRDPSTGELFF.

The gene calls are TRBV29-1 and TRBJ2-3; D is undetermined. The germline V gene encodes CDR1 SQVTM and CDR2 ANQGSEA. The CDR3 length is 12 residues. V was pared by 8 bases and J by 5 bases, with 14 bases between. The CDR3: CSPHLFGDTQYF. CDR3 nucleotide sequence: TGCAGCCCACATCTGTTTGGAGATACGCAGTATTTT.

This sequence joins TRBV11-2 and TRBJ1-1; a possible D gene is TRBD1 (6 bases). Trimming shortened V by 4 bases and J by 4 bases, and 10 bases separated the two germline ends. CDR3 size: 13 residues. Germline V gives CDR1 SGHAT, CDR2 FQNNGV. CDR3 protein: CASSSGQSTEAFF. The CDR3 DNA is TGTGCCAGCAGCTCAGGACAGTCCACTGAAGCTTTCTTT.

This chain connects TRBV30 to TRBJ2-7; D may match TRBD1 or TRBD2 (7 bases each). The CDR3 runs to 14 residues. Trimming stripped 7 bases from V and 2 bases from J, with 18 bases between. Looked up from germline, CDR1 is GTSNPN and CDR2 is SVGIG (reference sequence). CDR3 coding DNA: TGTGCCTCCAGCAGGGGGGGAGGGACCTACGAGCAGTACTTC. It is translated as CASSRGGGTYEQYF.

The V call is TRBV29-1, the J call TRBJ2-3, with D unclear. This CDR3 has 12 amino acids. Trimming removed 7 bases at V and 6 bases at J, with 14 bases between. Per germline, CDR1 SQVTM and CDR2 ANQGSEA. In DNA, the CDR3 is TGCAGCGCACTACCCCGGACGGATACGCAGTATTTT. As protein: CSALPRTDTQYF.

Of note for this clone: The junction departs from germline at one end; a sequencing error may be responsible. The chain uses TRBV7-7 and TRBJ2-1, with 7 bases identical to TRBD2. The CDR3 covers 13 residues. Germline V gene lookup returns CDR1 SSHAT and CDR2 FNYEAQ (reference sequence). CDR3 bases: TGTGCTAGCAGCCCCCAAGGGACTACTGAGCAGTTCTTC. This gives the protein CASSPQGTTEQFF.